This TCR beta chain originates from a study of T cells in Graves' hyperthyroidism and ophthalmopathy (dated by TCRdb to 2018 to 2020). The study in broad terms: Peripheral blood samples were taken at initial diagnosis, before any treatment was given. TCR V-J signatures able to tell the groups apart were searched for in a discovery cohort of some 97 patients, of whom more than 40 had Graves' ophthalmopathy and roughly 57 had stable Graves' hyperthyroidism. An independent validation cohort of some 18 hyperthyroidism patients and some 15 patients who later progressed to ophthalmopathy tested prospective prediction of ophthalmopathy. The approximately 100 discovery patients were divided at random into training and test sets in a 7:3 ratio. In six Graves' hyperthyroidism patients, the study also compared T-cell repertoires from thyroid tissue with T-cell repertoires from blood. Once sampling was done, hyperthyroidism patients were given methimazole at a starting dose of 30 mg daily, whereas ophthalmopathy patients were given high-dose intravenous methylprednisolone. According to the paper, TCR Vbeta CDR3 sequencing was carried out on some 130 peripheral blood samples, which came from fewer than 50 ophthalmopathy, 70 to 80 hyperthyroidism and some 17 progressor patients.

This clonotype was detected a few times. Its specific antigen is unknown. No base qualities exist here, and no much larger clone lies one base off it. TCR beta CDR3 regions were amplified from RNA transcripts. The first round of RT-PCR for the TCR CDR3 was performed with the HTBI primer set and the Qiagen OneStep RT-PCR kit. Libraries were constructed in a second round of multiplex PCR, after which size selection and purification were carried out. Libraries were sequenced paired-end with 100 bp reads on an Illumina HiSeq2000. In the authors' own workflow: Raw data were processed with SOAPnuke, discarding reads with adapters, uncalled bases, mean Phred below 15, or no exact constant-primer or identifier match. COPE v1.2.5 was used to merge high-quality paired reads, and clonotypes were defined as unique nucleotide sequences. Clonotypes were aligned to IMGT TRBV, TRBD and TRBJ reference segments using MiTCR v1.1. The analysis was restricted to V-J combinations with a frequency above 0.0001, which together covered roughly 99% of the repertoires. The TCS score was defined as F50 (clonal expansion) divided by E x V (chaos), with BLOSUM62-based TCRdist calculated between CDR3 peptides within each V-J. Welch's t-statistics and random forest reduced 500 to 550 V-J features to fewer than 15, which were used in a naive Bayes classifier (R e1071). TCRdb applied fastp at Q25 and MiXCR to the public reads, then kept only in-frame beta chains. Every distinct CDR3 protein forms one entry, paired with its most common genes and DNA. TCRdb, not the original authors, processed these V and J calls. Within this sample are hundreds of thousands of distinct CDR3 sequences, with approximately 19% of them counted one time only. The ten biggest clones cover about a sixth of the sample.

Hyperthyroidism patients were aged 18 to 65 years and newly diagnosed, with disease duration of less than 2 months. Patients with uncontrolled infections, other autoimmune diseases, pregnancy or lactation were excluded. Diagnoses relied on clinical symptoms, serum thyroxine and TRAb, thyroid ultrasound and orbital computed tomography. For progressor patients, blood was drawn at the first diagnosis of hyperthyroidism, before any ophthalmopathy symptoms had appeared. PBMCs were isolated from 10 ml of fresh peripheral blood by Ficoll-Paque density gradient centrifugation. Progressor patients were defined as those initially diagnosed with Graves' hyperthyroidism in whom ophthalmopathy developed during follow-up. Total RNA was extracted with Trizol reagent, and quality was checked on an Agilent 2100 Bioanalyzer. Here is what the overall study found, with its caveats: A 13 V-J signature model separated ophthalmopathy from stable hyperthyroidism, with 87.88% sensitivity and approximately 81% specificity in cross-validation and 80%/75% in testing. No statistical method was used to fix the sample size in advance, and group allocation was not hidden from the investigators. In validation, the model predicted progression to ophthalmopathy a median of 6.5 months before onset, with about 70% sensitivity and roughly 72% specificity. Most expanded thyroid clonotypes (frequency above 0.001) were also detected in blood, a finding suggesting that blood repertoires may reflect thyroid immune responses.

V is pruned by 7 bases and J by 4 bases, leaving 6 bases of the junction without a gene match. The CDR1 and CDR2 encoded by the germline V gene are SGHRS and YFSETQ. The CDR3 has 13 amino acids, counting the end cysteine and phenylalanine. The kept DNA is CDR3 alone, 39 bases in frame from the first base. The sequencing sample was made of blood. The receptor's source is a woman aged 45 to 65 with Graves' hyperthyroidism that later progressed to Graves' ophthalmopathy. Recombination linked TRBV5-1 to TRBJ1-1; 8 bases in between match TRBD1. The CDR3 reads as follows: CASQGQVGTEAFF. The nucleotides are TGCGCCAGCCAGGGACAGGTGGGCACTGAAGCTTTCTTT.